These 8 T cell receptor beta chains were sequenced from one sample in a study of brain T cells in children with intractable seizures (dated by TCRdb to the early 2020s). The sample's time point label, in plain terms: blood from clinic visit 5 months post-surgery; TSC patient then seizure free. Libraries came from the immunoSEQ multiplex PCR assay. TCRdb holds this immuneACCESS table with in-frame rearrangements only. Some clones are missing; in checked studies, unresolved V genes explain under half, and the rest has no known cause. Across this sample there are hundreds of thousands of clones, with more than 85% seen only once. Together, the top ten hold roughly 5.8% of the sample. The sequenced sample was peripheral blood, obtained less than 6 months after surgery. These receptors originate from a boy younger than two with tuberous sclerosis and intractable seizures.

This clone was counted once. V usage is TRBV28 and J usage is TRBJ2-1; perhaps TRBD1 as D (6 bases). V lost 4 bases to trimming and J lost 4 bases, with 14 bases between them. The CDR3 covers 15 residues. From germline, CDR1 is MDHEN and CDR2 SYDVKM. The CDR3 nucleotides are TGTGCCAGCAGTTACGCGTGGGGGCTTTACAATGAGCAGTTCTTC. This sequence encodes CASSYAWGLYNEQFF.

The chain carries TRBV6-5 and TRBJ2-1; no clear D gene. V was shortened by 1 base and J by 9 bases, with 10 bases between the two germline ends. This CDR3 is built from 13 residues. Germline CDR1 reads MNHEY; CDR2 reads SVGAGI. The CDR3 reads CASSYFGYGEQFF. DNA of the CDR3: TGTGCCAGCAGTTACTTTGGCTACGGTGAGCAGTTCTTC.

The chain recombines TRBV6-6 with TRBJ2-7; 8 bases agree with TRBD2. There are 13 residues in the CDR3. CDR1 and CDR2 (germline): MNHNY, SVGAGI (reference sequence). Losses at the gene ends were 5 bases for V and 6 bases for J; bases not matched to a gene: 6. Here the CDR3 DNA reads TGTGCCAGCAGTGGGACTAGTATCTCCGAGCAGTACTTC. Translated, it gives CASSGTSISEQYF.

The chain couples TRBV4-1 to TRBJ2-1; D is ambiguous. Trimming cost V 0 bases and J 6 bases, with 6 bases left between them. Germline V CDR1 and CDR2: MGHRA, YSYEKL. The CDR3 covers 13 residues. This CDR3 reads CASSQELVNEQFF. The DNA of the CDR3 is TGCGCCAGCAGCCAAGAACTGGTCAATGAGCAGTTCTTC.

The genes are TRBV24-1 and TRBJ1-5; TRBD1 matches at 11 bases. Germline V gives CDR1 KGHDR, CDR2 SFDVKD. The CDR3 has 20 amino acids. V was pared by 3 bases and J by 4 bases, with 16 bases of the junction left unmatched. CDR3 nucleotides: TGTGCCACCAGTGATAGGACAGGGGGCGAGCAGGGGGTTTGGAATCAGCCCCAGCATTTT. Translation: CATSDRTGGEQGVWNQPQHF.

In the case of this clone: No conserved phenylalanine or tryptophan ends this CDR3, so it is likely a read error. The limits of the CDR3 on the DNA are not certain, so only TCRdb's listed CDR3 is given. The CDR3: CARSCPVGAL. This chain connects TRBV5-3 to TRBJ1-4; the table gives TRBD1 as D, unverified against the DNA. TRBV5-3 is an ORF; its function is uncertain. The CDR3 contains 10 residues when both ends are counted.

The chain is built from TRBV7-8 and TRBJ2-1, with 9 bases that match TRBD2. The V gene's germline CDR1 is SGHVS and CDR2 FQNEAQ. CDR3 length: 16 residues. V was pared by 5 bases and J by 4 bases, with 9 bases of the junction left unmatched. Here the CDR3 DNA reads TGTGCCAGCAGCCGACGACTAGCGGAGATTTACAATGAGCAGTTCTTC. Residues: CASSRRLAEIYNEQFF. The entire variable domain, with the rest obtained from reference TRBV7-8 and TRBJ2-1, is as follows: GAGVSQSPRYKVAKRGQDVALRCDPISGHVSLFWYQQALGQGPEFLTYFQNEAQLDKSGLPSDRFFAERPEGSVSTLKIQRTQQEDSAVYLCASSRRLAEIYNEQFFGPGTRLTVL.

The chain has TRBV7-2 and TRBJ2-1, with 14 bases fitting TRBD2. After removal of 8 bases from V and 0 bases from J, the junction contained 9 bases not matched to a gene. CDR1 is SGHTA, CDR2 FQGNSA, per germline. This CDR3 is 18 amino acids long. The CDR3 DNA sequence: TGTGCCAGCGGACCGGGACTAGCGGGGGAAAGCTCCTACAATGAGCAGTTCTTC. Its translation is CASGPGLAGESSYNEQFF.